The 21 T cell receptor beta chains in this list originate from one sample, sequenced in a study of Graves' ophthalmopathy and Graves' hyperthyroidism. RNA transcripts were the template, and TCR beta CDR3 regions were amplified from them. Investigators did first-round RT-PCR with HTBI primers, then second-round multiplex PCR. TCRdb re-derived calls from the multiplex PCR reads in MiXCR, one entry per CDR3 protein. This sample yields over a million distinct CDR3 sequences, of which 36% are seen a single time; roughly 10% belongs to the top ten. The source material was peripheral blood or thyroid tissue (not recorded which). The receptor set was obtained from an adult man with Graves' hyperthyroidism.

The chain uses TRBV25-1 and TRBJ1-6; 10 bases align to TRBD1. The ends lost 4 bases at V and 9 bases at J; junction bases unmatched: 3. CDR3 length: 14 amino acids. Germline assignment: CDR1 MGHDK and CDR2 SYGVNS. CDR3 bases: TGTGCCAGCAGTGCCAGGACAGGGGGTTCACCCCTCCACTTT. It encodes CASSARTGGSPLHF.

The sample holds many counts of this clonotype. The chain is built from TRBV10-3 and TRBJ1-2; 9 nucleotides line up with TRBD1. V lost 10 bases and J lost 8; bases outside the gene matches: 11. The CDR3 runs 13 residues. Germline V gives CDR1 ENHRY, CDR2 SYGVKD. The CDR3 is CASEGQGALGYTF. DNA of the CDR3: TGTGCCAGCGAGGGACAGGGCGCACTAGGCTACACCTTC.

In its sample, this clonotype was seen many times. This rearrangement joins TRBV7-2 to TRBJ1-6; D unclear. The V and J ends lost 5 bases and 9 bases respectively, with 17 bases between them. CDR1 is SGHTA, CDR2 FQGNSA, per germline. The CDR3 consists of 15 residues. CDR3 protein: CASSLGLLYRSPLHF. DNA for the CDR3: TGTGCCAGCAGCCTCGGACTCCTCTATCGTTCACCCCTCCACTTT.

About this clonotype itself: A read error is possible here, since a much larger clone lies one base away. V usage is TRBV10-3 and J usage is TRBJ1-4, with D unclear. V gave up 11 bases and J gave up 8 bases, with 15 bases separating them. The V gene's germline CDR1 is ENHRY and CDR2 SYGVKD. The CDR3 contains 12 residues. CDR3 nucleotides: TGTGCCGGCAGTCATGCGACGGAAAAACTGTTTTTT. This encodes CAGSHATEKLFF.

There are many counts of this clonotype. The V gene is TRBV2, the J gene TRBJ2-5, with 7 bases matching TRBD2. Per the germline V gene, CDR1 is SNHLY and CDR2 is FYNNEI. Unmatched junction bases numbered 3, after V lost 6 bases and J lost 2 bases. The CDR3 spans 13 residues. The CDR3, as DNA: TGTGCCAGCAGACGAGCGGGGCAAGAGACCCAGTACTTC. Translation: CASRRAGQETQYF.

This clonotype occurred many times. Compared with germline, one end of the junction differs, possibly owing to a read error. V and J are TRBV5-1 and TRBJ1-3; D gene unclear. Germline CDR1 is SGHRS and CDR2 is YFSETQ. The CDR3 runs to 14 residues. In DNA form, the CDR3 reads TGTGCCAGCAGCTTAAGTGCTTCTGGAAACACCATATATTTT. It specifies CASSLSASGNTIYF.

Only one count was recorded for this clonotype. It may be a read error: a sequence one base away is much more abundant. CDR3 in amino acids: CDSSPAEYEQYF. CDR3 DNA: TGTGACAGCAGCCCCGCCGAGTACGAGCAGTACTTC. The rearrangement uses TRBV7-9 and TRBJ2-7; D is uncertain. This CDR3 is built from 12 residues. Germline CDR1 SEHNR, CDR2 FQNEAQ (reference sequence).

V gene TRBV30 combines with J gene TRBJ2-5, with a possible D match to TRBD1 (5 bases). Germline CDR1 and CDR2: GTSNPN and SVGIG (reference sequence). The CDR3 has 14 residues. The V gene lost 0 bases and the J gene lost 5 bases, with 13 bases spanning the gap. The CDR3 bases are TGTGCCTGGAGTGTAGGGCAGGGATCGGAGACCCAGTACTTC. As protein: CAWSVGQGSETQYF.

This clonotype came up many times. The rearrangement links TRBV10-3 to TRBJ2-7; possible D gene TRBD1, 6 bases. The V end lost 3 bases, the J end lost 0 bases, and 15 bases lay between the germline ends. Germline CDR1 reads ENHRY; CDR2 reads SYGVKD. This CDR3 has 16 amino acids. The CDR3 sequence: CAISDPGQQASYEQYF. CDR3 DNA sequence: TGTGCCATCAGTGATCCAGGACAGCAGGCCTCCTACGAGCAGTACTTC.

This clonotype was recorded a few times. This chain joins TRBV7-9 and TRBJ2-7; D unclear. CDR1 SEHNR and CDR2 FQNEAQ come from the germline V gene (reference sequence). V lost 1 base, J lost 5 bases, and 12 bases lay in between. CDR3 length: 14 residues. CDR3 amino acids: CASSLDTFIHEQYF. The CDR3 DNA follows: TGTGCCAGCAGCTTAGATACGTTCATCCACGAGCAGTACTTC.

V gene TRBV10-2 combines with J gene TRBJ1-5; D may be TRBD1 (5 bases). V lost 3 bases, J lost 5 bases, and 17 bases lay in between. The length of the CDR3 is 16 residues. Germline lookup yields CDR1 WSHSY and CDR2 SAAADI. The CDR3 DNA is TGCGCCAGCAGTGACTCCGGGCAGGGTGGCGATCAGCCCCAGCATTTT. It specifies CASSDSGQGGDQPQHF.

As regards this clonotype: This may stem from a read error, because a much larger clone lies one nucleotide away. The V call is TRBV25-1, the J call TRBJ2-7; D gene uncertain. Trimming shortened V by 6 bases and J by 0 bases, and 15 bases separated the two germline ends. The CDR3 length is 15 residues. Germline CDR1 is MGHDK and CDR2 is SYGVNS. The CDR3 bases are TGTGCCAGCAGCCCGCTGACGGTGGGCTCCTACGAGCAGTACTTC. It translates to CASSPLTVGSYEQYF.

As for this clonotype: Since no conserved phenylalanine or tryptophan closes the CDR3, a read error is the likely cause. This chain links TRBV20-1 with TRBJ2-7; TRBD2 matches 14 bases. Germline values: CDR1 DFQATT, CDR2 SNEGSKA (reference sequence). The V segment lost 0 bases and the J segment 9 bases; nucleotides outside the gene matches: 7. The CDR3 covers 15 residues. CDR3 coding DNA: TGCAGTGCTAGAGACTCGACTAGCGGGAGGGGAGTGCAGTACTGC. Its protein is CSARDSTSGRGVQYC.

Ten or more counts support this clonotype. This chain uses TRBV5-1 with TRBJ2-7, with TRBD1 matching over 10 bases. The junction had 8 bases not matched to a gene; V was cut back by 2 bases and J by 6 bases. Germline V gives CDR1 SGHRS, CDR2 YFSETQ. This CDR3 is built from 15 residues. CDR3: CASSFTGTGAGEQYF. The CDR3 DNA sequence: TGCGCCAGCAGCTTCACCGGGACAGGGGCTGGCGAGCAGTACTTC.

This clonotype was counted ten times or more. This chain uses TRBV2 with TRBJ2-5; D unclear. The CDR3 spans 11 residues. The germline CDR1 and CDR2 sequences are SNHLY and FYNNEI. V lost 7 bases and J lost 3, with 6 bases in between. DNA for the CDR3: TGTGCCAGCATGGCGGAAGAGACCCAGTACTTC. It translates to CASMAEETQYF.

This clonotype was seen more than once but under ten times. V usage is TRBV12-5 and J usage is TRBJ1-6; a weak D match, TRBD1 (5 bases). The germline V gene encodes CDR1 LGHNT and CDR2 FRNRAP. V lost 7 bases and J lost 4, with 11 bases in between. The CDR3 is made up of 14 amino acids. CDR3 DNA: TGTGCTAGTGCCACGGGGGGATATAATTCACCCCTCCACTTT. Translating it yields CASATGGYNSPLHF.

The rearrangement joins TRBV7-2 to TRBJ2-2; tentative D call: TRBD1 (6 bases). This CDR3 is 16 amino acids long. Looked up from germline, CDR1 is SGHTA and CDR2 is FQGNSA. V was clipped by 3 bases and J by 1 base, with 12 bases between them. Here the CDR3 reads CASSFKTGMNTGELFF. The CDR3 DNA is TGTGCCAGCAGCTTTAAGACAGGAATGAACACCGGGGAGCTGTTTTTT. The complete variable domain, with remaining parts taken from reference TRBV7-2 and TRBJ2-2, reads GAGVSQSPSNKVTEKGKDVELRCDPISGHTALYWYRQSLGQGLEFLIYFQGNSAPDKSGLPSDRFSAERTGGSVSTLTIQRTQQEDSAVYLCASSFKTGMNTGELFFGEGSRLTVL.

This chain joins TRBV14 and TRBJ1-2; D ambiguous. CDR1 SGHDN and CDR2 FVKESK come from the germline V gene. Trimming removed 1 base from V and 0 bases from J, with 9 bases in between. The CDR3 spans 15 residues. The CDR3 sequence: CASSQVGESNYGYTF. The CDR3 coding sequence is TGTGCCAGCAGCCAAGTCGGGGAATCTAACTATGGCTACACCTTC.

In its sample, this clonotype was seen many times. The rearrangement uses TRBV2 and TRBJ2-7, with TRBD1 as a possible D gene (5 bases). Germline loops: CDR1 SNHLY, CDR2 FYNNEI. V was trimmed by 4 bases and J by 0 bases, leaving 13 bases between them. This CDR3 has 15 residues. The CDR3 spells CASSVVEQGSYEQYF. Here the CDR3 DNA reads TGTGCCAGCAGTGTAGTAGAGCAGGGCTCCTACGAGCAGTACTTC.

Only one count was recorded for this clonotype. CDR3 in amino acids: CTSSYGRGANTEAFF. For the CDR3, the DNA is TGTACCAGCAGTTACGGACGAGGGGCGAACACTGAAGCTTTCTTT. V and J are TRBV10-3 and TRBJ1-1; possible D gene TRBD1, 5 bases. This CDR3 region has 15 residues. Germline V gives CDR1 ENHRY, CDR2 SYGVKD.

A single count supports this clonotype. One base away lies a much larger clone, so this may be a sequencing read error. The CDR3 here is CASSLGLTAPSGYEQYF. CDR3 DNA: TGCGCCAGCAGCTTGGGTCTAACAGCACCAAGTGGTTACGAGCAGTACTTC. V gene TRBV5-1 combines with J gene TRBJ2-7; D uncertain. Deletions cut 0 bases from V and 4 bases from J, with 20 bases between. Germline loops: CDR1 SGHRS, CDR2 YFSETQ. This CDR3 region has 17 residues. The full variable domain, completed using reference TRBV5-1 and TRBJ2-7, is KAGVTQTPRYLIKTRGQQVTLSCSPISGHRSVSWYQQTPGQGLQFLFEYFSETQRNKGNFPGRFSGRQFSNSRSEMNVSTLELGDSALYLCASSLGLTAPSGYEQYFGPGTRLTVT.